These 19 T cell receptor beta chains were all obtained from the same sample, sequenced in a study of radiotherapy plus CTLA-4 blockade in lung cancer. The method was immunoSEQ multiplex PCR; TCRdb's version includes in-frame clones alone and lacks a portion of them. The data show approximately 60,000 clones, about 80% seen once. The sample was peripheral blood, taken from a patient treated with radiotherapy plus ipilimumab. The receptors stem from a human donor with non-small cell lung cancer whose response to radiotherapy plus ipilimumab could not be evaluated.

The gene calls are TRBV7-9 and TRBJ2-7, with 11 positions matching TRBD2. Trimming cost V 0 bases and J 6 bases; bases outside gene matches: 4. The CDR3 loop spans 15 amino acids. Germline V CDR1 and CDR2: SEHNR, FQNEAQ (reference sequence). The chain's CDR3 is CASSLAASGGLEQYF. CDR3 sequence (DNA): TGTGCCAGCAGCTTAGCGGCTAGCGGGGGGCTCGAGCAGTACTTC.

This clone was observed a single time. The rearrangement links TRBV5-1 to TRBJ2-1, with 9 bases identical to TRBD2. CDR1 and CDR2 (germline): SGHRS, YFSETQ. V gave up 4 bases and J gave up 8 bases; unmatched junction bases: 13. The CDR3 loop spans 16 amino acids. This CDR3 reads CASSRGGGGRWDEQFF. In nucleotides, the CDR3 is TGCGCCAGCAGCCGTGGCGGGGGGGGGCGCTGGGATGAGCAGTTCTTC.

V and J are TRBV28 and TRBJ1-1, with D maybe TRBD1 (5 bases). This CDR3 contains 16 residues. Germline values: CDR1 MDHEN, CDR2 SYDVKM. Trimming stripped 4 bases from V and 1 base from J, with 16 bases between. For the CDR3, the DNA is TGTGCCAGCAGTTCCCCACGGCAGGGTGGGAACACTGAAGCTTTCTTT. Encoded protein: CASSSPRQGGNTEAFF.

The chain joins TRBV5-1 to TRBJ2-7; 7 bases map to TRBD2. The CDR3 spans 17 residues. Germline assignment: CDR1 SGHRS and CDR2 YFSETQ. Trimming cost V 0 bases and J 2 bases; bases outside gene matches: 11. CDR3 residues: CASSLGPEGRVTYEQYF. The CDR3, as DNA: TGCGCCAGCAGCTTGGGTCCGGAGGGGAGGGTAACCTACGAGCAGTACTTC.

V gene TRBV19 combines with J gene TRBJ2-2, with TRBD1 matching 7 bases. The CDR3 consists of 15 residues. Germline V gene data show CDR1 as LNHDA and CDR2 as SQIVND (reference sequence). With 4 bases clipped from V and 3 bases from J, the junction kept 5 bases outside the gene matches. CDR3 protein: CASSSRGGHTGELFF. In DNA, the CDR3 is TGTGCCAGTAGTAGTCGAGGGGGCCACACCGGGGAGCTGTTTTTT.

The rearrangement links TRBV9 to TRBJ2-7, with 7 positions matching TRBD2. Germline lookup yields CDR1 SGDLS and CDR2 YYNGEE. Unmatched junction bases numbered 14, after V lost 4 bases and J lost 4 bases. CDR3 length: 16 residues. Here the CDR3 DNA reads TGTGCCAGCAGCACTCAGGCGAGCGGGGTAGTATACGAGCAGTACTTC. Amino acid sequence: CASSTQASGVVYEQYF.

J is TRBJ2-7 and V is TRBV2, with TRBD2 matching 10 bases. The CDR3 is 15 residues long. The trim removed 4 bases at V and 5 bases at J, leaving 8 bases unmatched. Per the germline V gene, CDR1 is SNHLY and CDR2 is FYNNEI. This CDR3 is CASSVGLAGADEQYF. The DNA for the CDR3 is TGTGCCAGCAGTGTAGGGCTAGCGGGGGCCGACGAGCAGTACTTC.

Here the CDR3 DNA reads TGCGCCAGCAGCTTGGCCGGCGGCCCCTACGAGCAGTACTTC. The encoded protein is CASSLAGGPYEQYF. This chain uses TRBV5-1 with TRBJ2-7; D is unresolved. V lost 0 bases, J lost 2 bases, and 9 bases lay in between. Germline V gene lookup returns CDR1 SGHRS and CDR2 YFSETQ. The CDR3 is made up of 14 amino acids. Full variable domain (rest looked up from reference TRBV5-1 and TRBJ2-7): KAGVTQTPRYLIKTRGQQVTLSCSPISGHRSVSWYQQTPGQGLQFLFEYFSETQRNKGNFPGRFSGRQFSNSRSEMNVSTLELGDSALYLCASSLAGGPYEQYFGPGTRLTVT.

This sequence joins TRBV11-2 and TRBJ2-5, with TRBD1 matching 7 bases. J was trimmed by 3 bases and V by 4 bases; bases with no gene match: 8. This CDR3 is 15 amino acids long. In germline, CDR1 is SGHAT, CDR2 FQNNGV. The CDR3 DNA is TGTGCCAGCAGCTCCCCGACCGGGACAGAAGAGACCCAGTACTTC. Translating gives CASSSPTGTEETQYF.

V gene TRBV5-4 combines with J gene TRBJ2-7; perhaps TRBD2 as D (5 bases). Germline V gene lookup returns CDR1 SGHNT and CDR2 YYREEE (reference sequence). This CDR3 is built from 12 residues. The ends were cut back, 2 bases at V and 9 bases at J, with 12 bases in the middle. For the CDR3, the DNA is TGTGCCAGCAGCTTAGAGGGAAGGCTGCAGTACTTC. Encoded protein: CASSLEGRLQYF.

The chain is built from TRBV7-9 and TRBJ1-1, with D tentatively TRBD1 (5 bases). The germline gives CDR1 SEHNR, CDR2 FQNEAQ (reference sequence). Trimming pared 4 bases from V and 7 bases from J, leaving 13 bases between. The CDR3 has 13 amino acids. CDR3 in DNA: TGTGCCAGCAGCTGGCTGGGGGGAGTTGAAGCTTTCTTT. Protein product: CASSWLGGVEAFF.

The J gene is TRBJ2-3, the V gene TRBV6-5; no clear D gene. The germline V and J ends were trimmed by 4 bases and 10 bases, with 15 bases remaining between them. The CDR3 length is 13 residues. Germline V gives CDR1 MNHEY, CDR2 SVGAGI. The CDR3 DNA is TGTGCCAGCAGTTTCGTTTCGGTTTCGCCGCAGTATTTT. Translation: CASSFVSVSPQYF.

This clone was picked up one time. The CDR3 DNA follows: TGTGCCAGCAGCTTTATAGCCTACGAGACCCAGTACTTC. Its protein product is CASSFIAYETQYF. The V call is TRBV7-8, the J call TRBJ2-5, with D hard to call. The CDR3 consists of 13 residues. The V end lost 3 bases, the J end lost 5 bases, and 10 bases lay between the germline ends. CDR1 and CDR2 from the germline V gene are SGHVS and FQNEAQ. Combining the CDR3 with reference TRBV7-8 and TRBJ2-5 gives the whole variable domain GAGVSQSPRYKVAKRGQDVALRCDPISGHVSLFWYQQALGQGPEFLTYFQNEAQLDKSGLPSDRFFAERPEGSVSTLKIQRTQQEDSAVYLCASSFIAYETQYFGPGTRLLVL.

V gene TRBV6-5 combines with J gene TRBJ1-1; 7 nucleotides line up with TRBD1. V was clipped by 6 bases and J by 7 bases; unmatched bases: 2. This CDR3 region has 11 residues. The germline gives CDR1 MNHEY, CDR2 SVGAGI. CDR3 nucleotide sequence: TGTGCCAGCAGAAGGGACAGTGAAGCTTTCTTT. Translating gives CASRRDSEAFF.

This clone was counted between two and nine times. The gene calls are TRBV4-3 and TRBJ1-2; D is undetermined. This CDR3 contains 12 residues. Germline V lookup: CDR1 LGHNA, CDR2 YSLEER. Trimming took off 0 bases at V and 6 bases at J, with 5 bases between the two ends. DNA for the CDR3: TGCGCCAGCAGCCAAGAGGAGCATGGCTACACCTTC. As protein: CASSQEEHGYTF.

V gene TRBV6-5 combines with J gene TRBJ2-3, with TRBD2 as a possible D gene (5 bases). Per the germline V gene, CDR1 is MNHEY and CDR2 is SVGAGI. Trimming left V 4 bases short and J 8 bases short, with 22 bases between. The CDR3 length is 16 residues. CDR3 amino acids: CASSSILPGLRSTQYF. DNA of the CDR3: TGTGCCAGCAGTTCAATCCTCCCCGGACTCCGGAGTACGCAGTATTTT.

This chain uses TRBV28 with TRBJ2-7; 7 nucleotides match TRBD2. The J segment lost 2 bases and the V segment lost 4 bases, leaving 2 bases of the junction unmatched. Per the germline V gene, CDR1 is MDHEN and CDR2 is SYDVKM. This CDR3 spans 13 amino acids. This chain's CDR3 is CASSSGTTYEQYF. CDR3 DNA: TGTGCCAGCAGTTCCGGGACTACCTACGAGCAGTACTTC.

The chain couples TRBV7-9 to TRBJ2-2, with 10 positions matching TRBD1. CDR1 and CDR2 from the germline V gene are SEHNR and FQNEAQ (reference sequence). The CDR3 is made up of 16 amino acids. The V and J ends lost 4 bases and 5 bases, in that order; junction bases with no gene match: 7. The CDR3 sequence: CASSSTGGNPTGELFF. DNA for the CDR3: TGTGCCAGCAGCTCGACAGGGGGCAACCCAACCGGGGAGCTGTTTTTT.

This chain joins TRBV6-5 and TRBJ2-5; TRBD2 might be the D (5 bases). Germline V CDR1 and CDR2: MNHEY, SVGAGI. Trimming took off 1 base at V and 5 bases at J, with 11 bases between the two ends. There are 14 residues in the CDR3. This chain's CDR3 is CASSYWRTAETQYF. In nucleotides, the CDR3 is TGTGCCAGCAGTTACTGGAGGACCGCGGAGACCCAGTACTTC.